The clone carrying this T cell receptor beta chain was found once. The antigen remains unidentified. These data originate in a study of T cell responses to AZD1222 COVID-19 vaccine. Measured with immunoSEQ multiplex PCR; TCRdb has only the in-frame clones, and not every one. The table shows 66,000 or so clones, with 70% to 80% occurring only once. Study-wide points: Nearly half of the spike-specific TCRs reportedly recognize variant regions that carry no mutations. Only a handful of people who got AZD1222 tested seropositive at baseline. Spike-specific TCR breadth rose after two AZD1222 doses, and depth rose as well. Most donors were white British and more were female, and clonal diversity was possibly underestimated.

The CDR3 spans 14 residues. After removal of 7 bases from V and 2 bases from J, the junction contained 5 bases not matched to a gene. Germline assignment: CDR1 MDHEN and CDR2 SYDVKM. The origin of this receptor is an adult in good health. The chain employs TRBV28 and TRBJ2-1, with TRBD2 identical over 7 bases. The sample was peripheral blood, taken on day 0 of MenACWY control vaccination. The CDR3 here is CASTQGGAYNEQFF. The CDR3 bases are TGTGCCAGCACCCAGGGAGGGGCCTACAATGAGCAGTTCTTC.